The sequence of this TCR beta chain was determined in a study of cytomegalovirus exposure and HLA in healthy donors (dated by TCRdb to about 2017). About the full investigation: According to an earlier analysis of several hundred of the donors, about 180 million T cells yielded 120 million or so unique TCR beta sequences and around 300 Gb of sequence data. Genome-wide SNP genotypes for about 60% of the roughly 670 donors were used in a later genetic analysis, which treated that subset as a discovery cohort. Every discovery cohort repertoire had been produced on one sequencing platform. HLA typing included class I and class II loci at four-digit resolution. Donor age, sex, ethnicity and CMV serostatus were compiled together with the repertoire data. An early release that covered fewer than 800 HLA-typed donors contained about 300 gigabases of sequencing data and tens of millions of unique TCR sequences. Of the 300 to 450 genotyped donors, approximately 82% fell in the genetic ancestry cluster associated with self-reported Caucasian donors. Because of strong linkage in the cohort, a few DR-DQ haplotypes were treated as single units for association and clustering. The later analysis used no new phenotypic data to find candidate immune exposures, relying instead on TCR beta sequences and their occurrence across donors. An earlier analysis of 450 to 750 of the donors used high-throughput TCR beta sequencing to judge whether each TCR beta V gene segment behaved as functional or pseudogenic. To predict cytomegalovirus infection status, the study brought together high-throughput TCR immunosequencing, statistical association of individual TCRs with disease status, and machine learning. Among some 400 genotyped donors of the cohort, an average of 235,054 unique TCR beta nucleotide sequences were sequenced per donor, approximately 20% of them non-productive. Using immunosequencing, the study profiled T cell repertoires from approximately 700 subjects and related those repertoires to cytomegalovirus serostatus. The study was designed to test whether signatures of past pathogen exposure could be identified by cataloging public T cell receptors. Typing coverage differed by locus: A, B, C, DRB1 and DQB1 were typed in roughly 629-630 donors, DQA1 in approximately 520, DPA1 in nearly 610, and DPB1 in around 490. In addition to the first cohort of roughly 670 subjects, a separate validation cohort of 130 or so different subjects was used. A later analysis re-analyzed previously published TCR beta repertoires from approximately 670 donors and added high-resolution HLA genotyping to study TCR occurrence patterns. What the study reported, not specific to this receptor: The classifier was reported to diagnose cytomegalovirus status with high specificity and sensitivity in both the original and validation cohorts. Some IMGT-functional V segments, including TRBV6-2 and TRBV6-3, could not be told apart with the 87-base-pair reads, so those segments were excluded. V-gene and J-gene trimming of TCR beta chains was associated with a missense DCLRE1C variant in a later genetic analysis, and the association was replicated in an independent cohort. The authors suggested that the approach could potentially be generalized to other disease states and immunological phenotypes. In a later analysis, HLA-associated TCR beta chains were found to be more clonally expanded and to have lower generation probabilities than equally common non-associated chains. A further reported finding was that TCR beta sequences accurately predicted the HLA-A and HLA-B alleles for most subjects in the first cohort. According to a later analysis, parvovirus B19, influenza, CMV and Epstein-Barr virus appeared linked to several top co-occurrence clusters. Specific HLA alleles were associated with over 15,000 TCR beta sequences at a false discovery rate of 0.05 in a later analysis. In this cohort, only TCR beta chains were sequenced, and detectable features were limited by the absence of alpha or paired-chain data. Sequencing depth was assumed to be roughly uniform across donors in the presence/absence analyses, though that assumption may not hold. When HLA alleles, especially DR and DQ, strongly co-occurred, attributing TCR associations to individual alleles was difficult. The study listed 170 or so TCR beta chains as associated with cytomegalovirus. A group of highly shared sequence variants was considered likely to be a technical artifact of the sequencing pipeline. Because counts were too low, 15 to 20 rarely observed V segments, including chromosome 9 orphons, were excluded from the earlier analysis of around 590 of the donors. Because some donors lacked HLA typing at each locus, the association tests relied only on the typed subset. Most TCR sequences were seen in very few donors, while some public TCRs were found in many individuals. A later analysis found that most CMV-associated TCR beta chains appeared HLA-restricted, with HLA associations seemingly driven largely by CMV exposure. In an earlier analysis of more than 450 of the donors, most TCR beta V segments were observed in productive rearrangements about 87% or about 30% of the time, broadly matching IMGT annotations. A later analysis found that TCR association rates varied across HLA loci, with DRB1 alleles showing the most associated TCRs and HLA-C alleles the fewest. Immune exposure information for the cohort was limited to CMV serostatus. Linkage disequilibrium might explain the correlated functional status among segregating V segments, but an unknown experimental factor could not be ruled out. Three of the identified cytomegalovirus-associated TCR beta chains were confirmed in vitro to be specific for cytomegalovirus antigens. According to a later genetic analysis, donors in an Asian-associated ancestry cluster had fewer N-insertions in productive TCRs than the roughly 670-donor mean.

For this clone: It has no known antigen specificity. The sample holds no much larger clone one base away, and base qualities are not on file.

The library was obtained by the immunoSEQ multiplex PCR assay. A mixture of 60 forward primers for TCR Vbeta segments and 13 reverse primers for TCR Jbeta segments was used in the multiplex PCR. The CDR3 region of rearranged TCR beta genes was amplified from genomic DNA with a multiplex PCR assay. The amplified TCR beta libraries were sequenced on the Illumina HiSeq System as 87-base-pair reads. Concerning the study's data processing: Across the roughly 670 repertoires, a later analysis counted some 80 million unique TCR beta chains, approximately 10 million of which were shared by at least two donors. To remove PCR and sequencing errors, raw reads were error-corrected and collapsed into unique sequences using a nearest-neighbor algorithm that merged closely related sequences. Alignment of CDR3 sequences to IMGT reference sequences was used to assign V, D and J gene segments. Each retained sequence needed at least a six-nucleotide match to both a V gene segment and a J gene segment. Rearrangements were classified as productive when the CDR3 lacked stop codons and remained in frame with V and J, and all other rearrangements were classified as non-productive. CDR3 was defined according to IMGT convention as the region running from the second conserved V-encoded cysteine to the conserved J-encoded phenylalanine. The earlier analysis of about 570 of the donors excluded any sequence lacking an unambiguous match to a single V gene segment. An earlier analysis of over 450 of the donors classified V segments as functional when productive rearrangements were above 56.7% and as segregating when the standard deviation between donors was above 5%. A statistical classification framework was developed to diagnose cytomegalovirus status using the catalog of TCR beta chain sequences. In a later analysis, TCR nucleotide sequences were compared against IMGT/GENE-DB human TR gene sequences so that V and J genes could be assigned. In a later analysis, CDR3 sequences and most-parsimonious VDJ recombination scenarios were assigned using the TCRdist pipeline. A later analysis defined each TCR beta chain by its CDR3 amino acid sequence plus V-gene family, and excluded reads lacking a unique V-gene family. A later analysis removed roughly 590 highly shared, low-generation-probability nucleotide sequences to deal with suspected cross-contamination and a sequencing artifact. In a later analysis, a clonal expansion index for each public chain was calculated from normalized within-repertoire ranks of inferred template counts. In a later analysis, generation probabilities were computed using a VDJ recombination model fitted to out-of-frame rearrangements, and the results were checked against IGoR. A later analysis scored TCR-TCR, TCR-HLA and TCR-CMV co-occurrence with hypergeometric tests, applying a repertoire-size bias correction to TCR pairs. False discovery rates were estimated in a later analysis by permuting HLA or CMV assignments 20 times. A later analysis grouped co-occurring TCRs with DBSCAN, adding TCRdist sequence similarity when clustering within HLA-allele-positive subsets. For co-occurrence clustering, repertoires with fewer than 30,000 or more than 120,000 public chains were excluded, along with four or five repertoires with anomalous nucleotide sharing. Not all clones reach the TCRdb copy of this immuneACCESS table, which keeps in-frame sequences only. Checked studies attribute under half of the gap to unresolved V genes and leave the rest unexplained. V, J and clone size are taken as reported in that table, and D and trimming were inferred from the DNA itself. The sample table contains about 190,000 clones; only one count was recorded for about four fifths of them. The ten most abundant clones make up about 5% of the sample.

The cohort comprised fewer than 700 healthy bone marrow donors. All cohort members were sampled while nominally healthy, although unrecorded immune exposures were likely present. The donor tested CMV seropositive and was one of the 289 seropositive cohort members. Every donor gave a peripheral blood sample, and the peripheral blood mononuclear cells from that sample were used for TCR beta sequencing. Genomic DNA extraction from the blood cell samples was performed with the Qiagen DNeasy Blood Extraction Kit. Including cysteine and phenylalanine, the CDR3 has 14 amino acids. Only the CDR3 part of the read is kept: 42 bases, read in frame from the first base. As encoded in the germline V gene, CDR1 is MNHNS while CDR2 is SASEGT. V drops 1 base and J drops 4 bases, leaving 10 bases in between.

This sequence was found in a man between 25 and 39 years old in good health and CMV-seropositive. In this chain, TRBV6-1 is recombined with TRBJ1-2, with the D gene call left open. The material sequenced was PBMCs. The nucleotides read TGTGCCAGCAGTGAAGATGCGAACTCCTATGGCTACACCTTC. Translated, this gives CASSEDANSYGYTF.